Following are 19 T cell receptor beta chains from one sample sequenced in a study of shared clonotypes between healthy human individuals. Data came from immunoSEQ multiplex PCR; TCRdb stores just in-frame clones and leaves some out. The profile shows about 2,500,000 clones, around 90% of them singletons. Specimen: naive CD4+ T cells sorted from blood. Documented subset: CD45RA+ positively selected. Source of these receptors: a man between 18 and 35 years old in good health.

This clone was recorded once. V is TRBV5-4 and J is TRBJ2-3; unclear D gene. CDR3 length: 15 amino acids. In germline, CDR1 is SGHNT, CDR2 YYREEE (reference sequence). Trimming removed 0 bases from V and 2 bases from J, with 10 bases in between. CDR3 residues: CASSLAGPITDTQYF. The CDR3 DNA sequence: TGTGCCAGCAGCTTGGCCGGGCCTATCACAGATACGCAGTATTTT.

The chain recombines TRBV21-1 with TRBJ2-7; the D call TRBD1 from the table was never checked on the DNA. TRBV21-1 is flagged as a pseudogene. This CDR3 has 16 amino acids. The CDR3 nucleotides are TGTGCCAGCAGCAAAGTCCCGCGGACAGGGGGCTGCGAGCAGTACTTC. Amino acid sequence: CASSKVPRTGGCEQYF.

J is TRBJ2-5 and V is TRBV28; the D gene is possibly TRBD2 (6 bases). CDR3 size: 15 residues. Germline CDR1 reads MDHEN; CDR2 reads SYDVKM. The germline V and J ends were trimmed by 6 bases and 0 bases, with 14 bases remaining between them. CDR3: CASSKSRGYQETQYF. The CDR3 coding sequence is TGTGCCAGCAGCAAATCACGGGGGTACCAAGAGACCCAGTACTTC. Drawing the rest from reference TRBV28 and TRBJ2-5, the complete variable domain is DVKVTQSSRYLVKRTGEKVFLECVQDMDHENMFWYRQDPGLGLRLIYFSYDVKMKEKGDIPEGYSVSREKKERFSLILESASTNQTSMYLCASSKSRGYQETQYFGPGTRLLVL.

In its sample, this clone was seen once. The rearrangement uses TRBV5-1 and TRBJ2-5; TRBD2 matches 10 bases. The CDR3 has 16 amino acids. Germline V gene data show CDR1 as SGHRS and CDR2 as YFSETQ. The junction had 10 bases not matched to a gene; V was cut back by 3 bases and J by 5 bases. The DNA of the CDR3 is TGCGCCAGCAGCTCACTTAGCGGGGGGACCCATGAGACCCAGTACTTC. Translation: CASSSLSGGTHETQYF.

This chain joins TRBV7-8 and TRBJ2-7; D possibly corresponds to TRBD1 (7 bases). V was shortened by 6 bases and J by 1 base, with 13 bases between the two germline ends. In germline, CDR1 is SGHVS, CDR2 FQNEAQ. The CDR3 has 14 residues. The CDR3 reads CASRGLRGSYEQYF. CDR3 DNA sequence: TGTGCCAGCAGGGGACTCAGGGGGTCCTACGAGCAGTACTTC.

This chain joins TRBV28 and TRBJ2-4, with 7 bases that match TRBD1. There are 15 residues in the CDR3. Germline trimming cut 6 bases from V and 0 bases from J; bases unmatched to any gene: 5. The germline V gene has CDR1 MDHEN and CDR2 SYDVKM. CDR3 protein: CASRAGTVAKNIQYF. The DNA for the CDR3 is TGTGCCAGCAGAGCCGGGACAGTAGCCAAAAACATTCAGTACTTC.

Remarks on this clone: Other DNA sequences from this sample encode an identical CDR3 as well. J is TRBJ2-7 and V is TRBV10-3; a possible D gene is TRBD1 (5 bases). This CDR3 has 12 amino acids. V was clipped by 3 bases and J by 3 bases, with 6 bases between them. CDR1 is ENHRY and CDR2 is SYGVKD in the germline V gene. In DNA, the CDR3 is TGTGCCATCAGTGACAGGGTCTACGAGCAGTACTTC. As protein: CAISDRVYEQYF.

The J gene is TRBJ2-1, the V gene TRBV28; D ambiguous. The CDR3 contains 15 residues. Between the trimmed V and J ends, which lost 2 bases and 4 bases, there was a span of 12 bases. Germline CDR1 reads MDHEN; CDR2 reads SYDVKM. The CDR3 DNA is TGTGCCAGCAGTTTAGGGCGGAAACTTTACAATGAGCAGTTCTTC. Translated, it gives CASSLGRKLYNEQFF.

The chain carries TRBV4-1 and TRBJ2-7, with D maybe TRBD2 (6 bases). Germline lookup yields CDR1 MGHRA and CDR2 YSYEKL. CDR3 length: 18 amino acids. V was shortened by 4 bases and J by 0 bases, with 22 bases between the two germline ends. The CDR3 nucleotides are TGCGCCAGCAGCCCACTAGGCGGGGTTTACCCCTACTCCTACGAGCAGTACTTC. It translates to CASSPLGGVYPYSYEQYF.

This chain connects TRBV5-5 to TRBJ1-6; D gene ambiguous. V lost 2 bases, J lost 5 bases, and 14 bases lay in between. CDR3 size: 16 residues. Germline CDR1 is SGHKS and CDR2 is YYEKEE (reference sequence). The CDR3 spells CASSLSRVGNNSPLHF. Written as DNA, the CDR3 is TGTGCCAGCAGCTTATCCCGGGTAGGGAATAATTCACCCCTCCACTTT.

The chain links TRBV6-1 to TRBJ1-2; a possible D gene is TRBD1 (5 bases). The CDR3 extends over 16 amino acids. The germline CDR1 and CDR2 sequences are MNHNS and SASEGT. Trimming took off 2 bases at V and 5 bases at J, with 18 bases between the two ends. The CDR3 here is CASSEYNRRQDYGYTF. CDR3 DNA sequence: TGTGCCAGCAGTGAATATAACAGGCGTCAGGATTATGGCTACACCTTC.

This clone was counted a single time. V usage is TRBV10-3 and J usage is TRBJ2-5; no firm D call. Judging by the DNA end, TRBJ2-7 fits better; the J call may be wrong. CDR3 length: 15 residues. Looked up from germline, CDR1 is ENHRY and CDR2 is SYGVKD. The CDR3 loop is CAISERPEASYEQYF. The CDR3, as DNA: TGTGCCATCAGTGAACGACCCGAGGCCTCCTACGAGCAGTACTTC.

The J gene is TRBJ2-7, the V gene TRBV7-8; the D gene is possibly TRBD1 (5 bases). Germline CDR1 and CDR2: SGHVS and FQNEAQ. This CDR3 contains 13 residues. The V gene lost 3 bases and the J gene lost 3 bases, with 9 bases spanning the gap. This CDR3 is CASSFDRDYEQYF. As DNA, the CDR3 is TGTGCCAGCAGCTTTGACAGAGACTACGAGCAGTACTTC.

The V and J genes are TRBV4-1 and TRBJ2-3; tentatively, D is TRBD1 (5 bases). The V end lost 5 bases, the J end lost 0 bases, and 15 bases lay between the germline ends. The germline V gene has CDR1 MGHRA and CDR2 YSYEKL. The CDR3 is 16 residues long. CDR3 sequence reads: CASSWRDSTSTDTQYF. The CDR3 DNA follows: TGCGCCAGCAGCTGGAGAGACAGCACTAGCACAGATACGCAGTATTTT.

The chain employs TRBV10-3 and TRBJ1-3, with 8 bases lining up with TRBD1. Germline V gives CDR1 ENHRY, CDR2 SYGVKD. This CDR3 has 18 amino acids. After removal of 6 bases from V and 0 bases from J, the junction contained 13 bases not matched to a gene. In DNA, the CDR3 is TGTGCCATCAGAGCGACAGGGGCCCTCTATCTCTCTGGAAACACCATATATTTT. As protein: CAIRATGALYLSGNTIYF.

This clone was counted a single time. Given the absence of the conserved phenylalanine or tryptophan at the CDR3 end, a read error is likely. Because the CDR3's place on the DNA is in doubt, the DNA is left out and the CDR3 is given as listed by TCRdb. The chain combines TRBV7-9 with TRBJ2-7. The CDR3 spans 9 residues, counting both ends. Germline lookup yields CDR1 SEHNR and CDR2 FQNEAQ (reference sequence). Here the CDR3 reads CASSPRRSS.

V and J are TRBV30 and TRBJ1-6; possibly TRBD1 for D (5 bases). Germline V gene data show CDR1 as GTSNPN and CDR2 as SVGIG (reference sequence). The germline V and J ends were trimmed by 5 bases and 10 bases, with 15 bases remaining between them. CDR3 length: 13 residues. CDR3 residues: CAWGRDLGSPLHF. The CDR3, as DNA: TGTGCCTGGGGTAGGGACCTAGGCTCACCCCTCCACTTT.

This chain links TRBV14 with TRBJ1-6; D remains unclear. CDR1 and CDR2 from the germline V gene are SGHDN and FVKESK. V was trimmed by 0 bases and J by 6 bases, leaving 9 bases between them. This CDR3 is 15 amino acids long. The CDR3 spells CASSQDGRTNSPLHF. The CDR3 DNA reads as TGTGCCAGCAGCCAAGACGGTAGGACTAATTCACCCCTCCACTTT.

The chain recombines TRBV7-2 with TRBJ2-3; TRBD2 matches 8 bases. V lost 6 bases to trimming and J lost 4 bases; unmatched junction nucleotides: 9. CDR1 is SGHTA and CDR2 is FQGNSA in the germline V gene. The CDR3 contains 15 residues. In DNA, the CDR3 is TGTGCCAGCAGGCCCCGAGCGGGAGTCGCAGATACGCAGTATTTT. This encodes CASRPRAGVADTQYF.